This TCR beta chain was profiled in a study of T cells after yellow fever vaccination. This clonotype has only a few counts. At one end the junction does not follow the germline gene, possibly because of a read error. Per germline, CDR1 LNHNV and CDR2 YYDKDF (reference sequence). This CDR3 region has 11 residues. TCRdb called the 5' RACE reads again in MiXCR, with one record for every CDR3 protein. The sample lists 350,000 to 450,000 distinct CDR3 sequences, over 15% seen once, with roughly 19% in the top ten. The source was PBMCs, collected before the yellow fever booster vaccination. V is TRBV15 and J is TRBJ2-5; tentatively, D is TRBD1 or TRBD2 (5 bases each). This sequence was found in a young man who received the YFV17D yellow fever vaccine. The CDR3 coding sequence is TGTGCCACCAGCAGTCCCCTAGGGACGATCTTC. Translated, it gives CATSSPLGTIF.